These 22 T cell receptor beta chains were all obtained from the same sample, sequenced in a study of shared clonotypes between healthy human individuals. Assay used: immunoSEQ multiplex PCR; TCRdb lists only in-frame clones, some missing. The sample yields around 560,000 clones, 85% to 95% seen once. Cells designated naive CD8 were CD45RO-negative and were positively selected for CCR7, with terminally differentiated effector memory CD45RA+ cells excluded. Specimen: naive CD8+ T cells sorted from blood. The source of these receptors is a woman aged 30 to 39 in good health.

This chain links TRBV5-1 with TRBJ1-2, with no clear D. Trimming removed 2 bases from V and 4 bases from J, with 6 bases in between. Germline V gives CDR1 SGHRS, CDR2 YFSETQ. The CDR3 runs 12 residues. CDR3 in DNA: TGCGCCAGCAGCTTCTGGAGCTATGGCTACACCTTC. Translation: CASSFWSYGYTF.

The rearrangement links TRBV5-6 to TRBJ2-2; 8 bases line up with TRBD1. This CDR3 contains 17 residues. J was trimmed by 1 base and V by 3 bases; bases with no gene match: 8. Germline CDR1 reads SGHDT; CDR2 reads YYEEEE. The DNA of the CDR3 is TGTGCCAGCAGCTCAACAGGGGGTCAGATGAACACCGGGGAGCTGTTTTTT. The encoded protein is CASSSTGGQMNTGELFF. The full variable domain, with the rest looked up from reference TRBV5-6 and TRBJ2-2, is DAGVTQSPTHLIKTRGQQVTLRCSPKSGHDTVSWYQQALGQGPQFIFQYYEEEERQRGNFPDRFSGHQFPNYSSELNVNALLLGDSALYLCASSSTGGQMNTGELFFGEGSRLTVL.

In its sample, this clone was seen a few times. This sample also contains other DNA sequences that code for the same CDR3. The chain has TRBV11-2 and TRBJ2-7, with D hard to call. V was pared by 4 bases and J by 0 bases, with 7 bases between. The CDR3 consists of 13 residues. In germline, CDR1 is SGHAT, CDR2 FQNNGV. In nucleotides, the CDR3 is TGTGCCAGCAGCTCCGGGCCCTCCTACGAGCAGTACTTC. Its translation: CASSSGPSYEQYF.

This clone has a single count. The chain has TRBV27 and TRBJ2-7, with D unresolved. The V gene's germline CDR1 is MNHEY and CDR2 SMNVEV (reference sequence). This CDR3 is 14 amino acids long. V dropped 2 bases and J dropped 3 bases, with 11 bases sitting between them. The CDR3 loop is CASSLAASDYEQYF. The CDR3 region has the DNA TGTGCCAGCAGTTTAGCGGCCAGCGACTACGAGCAGTACTTC.

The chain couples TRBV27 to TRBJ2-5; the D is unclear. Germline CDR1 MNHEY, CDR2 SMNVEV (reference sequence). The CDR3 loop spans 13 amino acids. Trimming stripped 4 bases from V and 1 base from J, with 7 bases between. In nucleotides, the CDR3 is TGTGCCAGCAGTTGGGGTATCCAAGAGACCCAGTACTTC. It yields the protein CASSWGIQETQYF.

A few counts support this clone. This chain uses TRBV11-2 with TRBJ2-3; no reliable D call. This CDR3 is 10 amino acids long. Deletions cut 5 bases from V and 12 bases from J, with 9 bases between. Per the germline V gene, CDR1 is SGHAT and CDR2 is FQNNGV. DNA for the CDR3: TGTGCCAGCAGCGATGGCAAACAGTATTTT. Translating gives CASSDGKQYF.

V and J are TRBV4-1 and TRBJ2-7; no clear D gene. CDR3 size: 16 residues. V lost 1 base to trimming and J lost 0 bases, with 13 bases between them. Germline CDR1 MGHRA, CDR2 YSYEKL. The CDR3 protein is CASSQVETRSSYEQYF. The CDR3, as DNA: TGCGCCAGCAGCCAAGTGGAGACAAGGAGCTCCTACGAGCAGTACTTC.

For the CDR3, the DNA is TGTGCCAGCAGTTTAGGGTCCCTAACTGAAGCTTTCTTT. Translation gives CASSLGSLTEAFF. This sequence joins TRBV28 and TRBJ1-1; D remains ambiguous. Trimming removed 2 bases at V and 5 bases at J, with 9 bases between. In germline, CDR1 is MDHEN, CDR2 SYDVKM. The CDR3 totals 13 residues.

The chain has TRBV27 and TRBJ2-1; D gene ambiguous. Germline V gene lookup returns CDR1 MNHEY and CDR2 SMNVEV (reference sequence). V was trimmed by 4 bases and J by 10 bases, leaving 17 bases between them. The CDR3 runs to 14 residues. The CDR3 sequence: CASSSRAHLKEQFF. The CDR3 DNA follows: TGTGCCAGCAGTTCACGAGCCCATTTAAAAGAGCAGTTCTTC.

In DNA form, the CDR3 reads TGTGCCAGCAGTTATCTGGGTTCCACCGGGGAGCTGTTTTTT. It translates to CASSYLGSTGELFF. The rearrangement joins TRBV6-6 to TRBJ2-2, with unresolved D. Looked up from germline, CDR1 is MNHNY and CDR2 is SVGAGI (reference sequence). The CDR3 covers 14 residues. V was cut by 3 bases and J by 4 bases, with 9 bases left in between.

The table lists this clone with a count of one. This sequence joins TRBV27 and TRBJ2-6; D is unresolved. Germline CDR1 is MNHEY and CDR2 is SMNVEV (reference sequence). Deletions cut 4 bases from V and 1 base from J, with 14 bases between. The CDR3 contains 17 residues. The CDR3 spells CASSWEGSPSGANVLTF. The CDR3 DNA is TGTGCCAGCAGTTGGGAAGGGTCGCCTTCTGGGGCCAACGTCCTGACTTTC.

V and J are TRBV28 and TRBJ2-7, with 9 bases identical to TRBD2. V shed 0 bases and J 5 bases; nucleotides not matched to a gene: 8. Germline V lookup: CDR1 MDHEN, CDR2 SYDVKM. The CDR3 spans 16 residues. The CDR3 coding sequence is TGTGCCAGCAGTTTATGGAACGGCGGGAGGGTAGACGAGCAGTACTTC. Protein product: CASSLWNGGRVDEQYF. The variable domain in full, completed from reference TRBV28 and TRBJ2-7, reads DVKVTQSSRYLVKRTGEKVFLECVQDMDHENMFWYRQDPGLGLRLIYFSYDVKMKEKGDIPEGYSVSREKKERFSLILESASTNQTSMYLCASSLWNGGRVDEQYFGPGTRLTVT.

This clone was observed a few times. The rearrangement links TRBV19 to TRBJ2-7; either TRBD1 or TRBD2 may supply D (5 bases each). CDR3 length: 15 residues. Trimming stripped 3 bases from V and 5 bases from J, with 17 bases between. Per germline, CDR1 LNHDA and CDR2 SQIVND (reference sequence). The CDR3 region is CASSMGVGAQHEQYF. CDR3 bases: TGTGCCAGTAGTATGGGGGTAGGAGCTCAACACGAGCAGTACTTC.

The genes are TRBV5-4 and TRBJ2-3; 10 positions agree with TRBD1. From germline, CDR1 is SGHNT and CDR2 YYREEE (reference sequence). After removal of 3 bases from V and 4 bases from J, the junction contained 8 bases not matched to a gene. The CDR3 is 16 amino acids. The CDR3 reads CASSSYPTGGPDTQYF. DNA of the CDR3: TGTGCCAGCAGCTCCTACCCGACAGGGGGCCCAGATACGCAGTATTTT.

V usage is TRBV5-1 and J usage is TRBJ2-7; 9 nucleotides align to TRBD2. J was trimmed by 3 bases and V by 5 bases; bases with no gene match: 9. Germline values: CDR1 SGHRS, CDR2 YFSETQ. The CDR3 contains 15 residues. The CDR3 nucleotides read TGCGCCAGCAGAATGGGAACTAGCGGGTACTACGAGCAGTACTTC. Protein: CASRMGTSGYYEQYF.

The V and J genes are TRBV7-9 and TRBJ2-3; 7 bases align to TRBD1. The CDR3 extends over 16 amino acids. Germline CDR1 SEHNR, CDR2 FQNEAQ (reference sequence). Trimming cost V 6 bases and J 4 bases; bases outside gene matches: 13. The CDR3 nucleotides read TGTGCCAGCAGATCAGACGCGACAGGGAGCCCAGATACGCAGTATTTT. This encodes CASRSDATGSPDTQYF.

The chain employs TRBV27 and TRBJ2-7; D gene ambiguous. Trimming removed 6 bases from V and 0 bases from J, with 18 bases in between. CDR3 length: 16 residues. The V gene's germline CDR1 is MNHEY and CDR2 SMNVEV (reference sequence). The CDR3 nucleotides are TGTGCCAGCAGCCAACTCCCCGTCAAGAGCTCCTACGAGCAGTACTTC. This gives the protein CASSQLPVKSSYEQYF.

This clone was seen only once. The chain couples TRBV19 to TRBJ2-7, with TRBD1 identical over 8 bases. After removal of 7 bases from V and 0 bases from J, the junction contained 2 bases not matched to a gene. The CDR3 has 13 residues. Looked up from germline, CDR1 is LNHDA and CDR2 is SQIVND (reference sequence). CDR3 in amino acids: CASTQGDSYEQYF. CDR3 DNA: TGTGCCAGTACACAGGGGGACTCCTACGAGCAGTACTTC. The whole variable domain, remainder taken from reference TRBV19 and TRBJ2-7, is DGGITQSPKYLFRKEGQNVTLSCEQNLNHDAMYWYRQDPGQGLRLIYYSQIVNDFQKGDIAEGYSVSREKKESFPLTVTSAQKNPTAFYLCASTQGDSYEQYFGPGTRLTVT.

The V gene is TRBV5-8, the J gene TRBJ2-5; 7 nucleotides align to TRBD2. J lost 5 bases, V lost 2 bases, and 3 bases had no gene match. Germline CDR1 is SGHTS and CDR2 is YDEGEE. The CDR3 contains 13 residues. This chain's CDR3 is CASSFGGGETQYF. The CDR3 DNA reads TGTGCCAGCAGCTTCGGGGGAGGGGAGACCCAGTACTTC.

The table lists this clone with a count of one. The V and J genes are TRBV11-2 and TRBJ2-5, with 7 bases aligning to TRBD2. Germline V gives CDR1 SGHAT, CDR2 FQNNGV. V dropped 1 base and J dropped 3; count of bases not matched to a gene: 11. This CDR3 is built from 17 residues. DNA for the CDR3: TGTGCCAGCAGCTTAGTTAGCGGGCCCCCCGGTAAAGAGACCCAGTACTTC. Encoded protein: CASSLVSGPPGKETQYF.

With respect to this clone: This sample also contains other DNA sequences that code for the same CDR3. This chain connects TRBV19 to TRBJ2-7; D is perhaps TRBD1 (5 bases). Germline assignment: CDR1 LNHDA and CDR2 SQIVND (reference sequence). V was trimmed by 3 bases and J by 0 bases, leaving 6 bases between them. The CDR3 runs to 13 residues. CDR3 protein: CASSIRDSYEQYF. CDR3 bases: TGTGCCAGTAGTATCAGGGACTCCTACGAGCAGTACTTC.

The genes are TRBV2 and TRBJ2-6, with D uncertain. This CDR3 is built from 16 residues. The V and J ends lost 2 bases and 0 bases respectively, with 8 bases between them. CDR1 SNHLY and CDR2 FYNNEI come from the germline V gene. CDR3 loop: CASSEWRYSGANVLTF. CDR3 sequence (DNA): TGTGCCAGCAGTGAATGGCGGTACTCTGGGGCCAACGTCCTGACTTTC.